This entry lists 2 T cell receptor beta chains sequenced from one sample in a study of T cell repertoires in cytomegalovirus infection. In TCRdb, the reads were re-called with MiXCR into one record per CDR3 protein. The profile covers 650,000 to 850,000 distinct CDR3 sequences, with about 27% appearing a single time and about 12% taken by the ten largest. The antigens for these receptors are not known. Sample: cultured CD8+ T cells from PBMCs, taken from culture after CMV antigen stimulation. Source of these receptors: a human donor in good health (CMV status not recorded). Some clones in this sample may be carry-over from other donors' samples.

This clonotype was picked up a small number of times. The chain carries TRBV13 and TRBJ2-5; TRBD1 aligns across 8 bases. The CDR3 runs to 16 residues. Unmatched junction bases numbered 9, after V lost 1 base and J lost 5 bases. CDR1 and CDR2 from the germline V gene are PRHDT and FYEKMQ (reference sequence). CDR3 bases: TGTGCCAGCAGCTTAGTTGCAGGGGGCTTTTTGGAGACCCAGTACTTC. Translation gives CASSLVAGGFLETQYF.

The rearrangement uses TRBV7-9 and TRBJ2-4; D perhaps matches TRBD2 (6 bases). V was trimmed by 5 bases and J by 2 bases, leaving 19 bases between them. Germline lookup yields CDR1 SEHNR and CDR2 FQNEAQ (reference sequence). This CDR3 contains 17 residues. The CDR3 bases are TGTGCCAGCAGCGGACGAGGAGGGCTCGGTACCAAAAACATTCAGTACTTC. Its protein product is CASSGRGGLGTKNIQYF.